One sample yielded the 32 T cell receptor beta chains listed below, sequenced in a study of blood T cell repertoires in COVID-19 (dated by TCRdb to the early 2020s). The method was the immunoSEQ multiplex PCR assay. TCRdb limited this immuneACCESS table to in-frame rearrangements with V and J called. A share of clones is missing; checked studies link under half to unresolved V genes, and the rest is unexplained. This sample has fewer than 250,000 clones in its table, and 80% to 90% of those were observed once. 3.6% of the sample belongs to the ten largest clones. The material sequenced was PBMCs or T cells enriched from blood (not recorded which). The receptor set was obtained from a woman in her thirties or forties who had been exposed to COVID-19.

The CDR3 nucleotides are TGTGCCAGCAGCCAAGGCAGGGGTAGGACCGGGGAGCTGTTTTTT. It codes for CASSQGRGRTGELFF. This chain uses TRBV3-1 (or the pseudogene TRBV3-2) with TRBJ2-2; TRBD1 is a possible D gene (6 bases). The CDR3 extends over 15 amino acids. The V end lost 1 base, the J end lost 5 bases, and 11 bases lay between the germline ends. The germline V gene encodes CDR1 LGHDT and CDR2 YNNKEL (reference sequence).

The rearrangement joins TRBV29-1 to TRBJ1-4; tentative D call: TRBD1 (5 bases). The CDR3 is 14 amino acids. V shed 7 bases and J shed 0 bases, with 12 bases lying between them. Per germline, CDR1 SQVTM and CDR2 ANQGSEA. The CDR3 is CSGRGYATNEKLFF. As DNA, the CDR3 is TGCAGCGGAAGGGGTTACGCAACTAATGAAAAACTGTTTTTT.

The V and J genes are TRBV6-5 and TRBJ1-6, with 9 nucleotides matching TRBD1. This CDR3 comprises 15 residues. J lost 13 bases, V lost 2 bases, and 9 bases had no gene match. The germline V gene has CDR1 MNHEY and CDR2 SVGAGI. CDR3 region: CASSYLAGQGQPLHF. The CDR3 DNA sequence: TGTGCCAGCAGTTACCTTGCGGGACAGGGTCAGCCCCTCCACTTT.

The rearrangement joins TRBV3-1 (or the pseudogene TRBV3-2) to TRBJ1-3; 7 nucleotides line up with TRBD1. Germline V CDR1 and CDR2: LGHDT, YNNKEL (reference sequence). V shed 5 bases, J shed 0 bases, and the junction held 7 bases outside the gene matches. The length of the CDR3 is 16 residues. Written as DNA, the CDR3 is TGTGCCAGCAGCTATACAGGGGCCTACTCTGGAAACACCATATATTTT. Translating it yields CASSYTGAYSGNTIYF.

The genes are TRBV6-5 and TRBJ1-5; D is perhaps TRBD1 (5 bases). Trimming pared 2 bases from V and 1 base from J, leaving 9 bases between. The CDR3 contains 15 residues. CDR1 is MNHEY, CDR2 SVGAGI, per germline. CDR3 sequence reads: CASSYNGGSNQPQHF. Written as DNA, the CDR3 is TGTGCCAGCAGTTACAACGGGGGGAGCAATCAGCCCCAGCATTTT.

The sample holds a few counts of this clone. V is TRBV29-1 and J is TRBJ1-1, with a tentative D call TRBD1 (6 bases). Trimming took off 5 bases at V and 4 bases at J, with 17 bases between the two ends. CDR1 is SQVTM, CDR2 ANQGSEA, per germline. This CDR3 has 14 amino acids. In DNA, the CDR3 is TGCAGCGTTCAAAAACAGGGTGAGACCACTGAAGCTTTCTTT. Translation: CSVQKQGETTEAFF.

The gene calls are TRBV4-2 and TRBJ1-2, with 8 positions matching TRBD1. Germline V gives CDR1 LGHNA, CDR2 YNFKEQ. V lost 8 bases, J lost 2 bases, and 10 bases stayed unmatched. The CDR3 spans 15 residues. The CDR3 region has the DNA TGTGCCAGCGGAGCGACAGGGGAACCCAACTATGGCTACACCTTC. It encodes CASGATGEPNYGYTF.

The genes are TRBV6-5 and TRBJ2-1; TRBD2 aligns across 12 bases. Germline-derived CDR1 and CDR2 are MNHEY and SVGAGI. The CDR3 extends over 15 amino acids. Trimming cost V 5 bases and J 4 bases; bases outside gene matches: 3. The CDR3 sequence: CASSRTSGAYNEQFF. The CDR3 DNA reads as TGTGCCAGCAGTCGGACTAGCGGGGCGTACAATGAGCAGTTCTTC.

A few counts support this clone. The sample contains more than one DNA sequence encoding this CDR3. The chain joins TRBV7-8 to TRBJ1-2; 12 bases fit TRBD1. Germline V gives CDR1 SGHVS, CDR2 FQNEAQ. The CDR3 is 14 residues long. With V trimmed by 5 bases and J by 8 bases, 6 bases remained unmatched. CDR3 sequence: CASSQGQGAQGYTF. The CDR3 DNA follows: TGTGCCAGCAGCCAGGGACAGGGGGCGCAGGGCTACACCTTC. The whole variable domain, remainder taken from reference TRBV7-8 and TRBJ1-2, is GAGVSQSPRYKVAKRGQDVALRCDPISGHVSLFWYQQALGQGPEFLTYFQNEAQLDKSGLPSDRFFAERPEGSVSTLKIQRTQQEDSAVYLCASSQGQGAQGYTFGSGTRLTVV.

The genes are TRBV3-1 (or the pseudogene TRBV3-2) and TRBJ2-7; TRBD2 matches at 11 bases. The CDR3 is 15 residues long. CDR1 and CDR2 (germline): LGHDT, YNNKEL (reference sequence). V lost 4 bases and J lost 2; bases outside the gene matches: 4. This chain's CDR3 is CASSPVAGGTYEQYF. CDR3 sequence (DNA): TGTGCCAGCAGCCCCGTAGCGGGGGGGACCTACGAGCAGTACTTC.

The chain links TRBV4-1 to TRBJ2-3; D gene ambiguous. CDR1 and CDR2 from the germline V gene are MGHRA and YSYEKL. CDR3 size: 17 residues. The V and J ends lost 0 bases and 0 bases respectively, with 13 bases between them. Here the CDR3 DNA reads TGCGCCAGCAGCCAAGAGGGCTCTGCAAGGAGCACAGATACGCAGTATTTT. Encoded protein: CASSQEGSARSTDTQYF.

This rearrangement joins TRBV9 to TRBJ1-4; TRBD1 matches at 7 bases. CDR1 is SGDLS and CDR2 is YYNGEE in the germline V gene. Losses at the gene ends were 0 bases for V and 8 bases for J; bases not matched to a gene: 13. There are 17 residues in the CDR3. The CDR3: CASSVGLVDRAEEKLFF. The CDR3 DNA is TGTGCCAGCAGCGTAGGGCTCGTCGACAGGGCCGAGGAAAAACTGTTTTTT.

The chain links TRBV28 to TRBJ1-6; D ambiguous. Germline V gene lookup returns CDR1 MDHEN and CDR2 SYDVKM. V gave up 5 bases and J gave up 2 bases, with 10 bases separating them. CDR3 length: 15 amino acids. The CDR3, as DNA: TGTGCCAGCAGTCGGGGAATTGCCTATAATTCACCCCTCCACTTT. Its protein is CASSRGIAYNSPLHF.

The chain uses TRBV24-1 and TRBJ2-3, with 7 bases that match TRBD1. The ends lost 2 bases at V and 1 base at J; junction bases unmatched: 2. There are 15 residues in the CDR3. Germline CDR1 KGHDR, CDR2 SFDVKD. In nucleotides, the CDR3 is TGTGCCACCAGTGATTCACAGGGGCGCACAGATACGCAGTATTTT. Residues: CATSDSQGRTDTQYF.

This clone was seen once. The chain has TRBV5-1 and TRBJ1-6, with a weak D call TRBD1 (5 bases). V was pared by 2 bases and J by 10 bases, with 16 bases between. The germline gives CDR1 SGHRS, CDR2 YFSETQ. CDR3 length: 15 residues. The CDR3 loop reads CASSFKGRGGSPLHF. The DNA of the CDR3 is TGCGCCAGCAGCTTCAAAGGAAGGGGAGGGTCACCCCTCCACTTT.

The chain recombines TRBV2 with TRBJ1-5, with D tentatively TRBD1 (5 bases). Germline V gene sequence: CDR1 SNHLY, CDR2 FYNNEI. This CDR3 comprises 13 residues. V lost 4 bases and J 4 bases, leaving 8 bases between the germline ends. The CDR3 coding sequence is TGTGCCAGCAGTGGACAGCTAAATCAGCCCCAGCATTTT. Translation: CASSGQLNQPQHF.

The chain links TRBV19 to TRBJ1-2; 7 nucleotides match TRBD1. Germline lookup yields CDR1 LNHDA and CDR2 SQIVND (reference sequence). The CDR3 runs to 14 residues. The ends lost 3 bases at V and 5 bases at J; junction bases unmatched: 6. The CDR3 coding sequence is TGTGCCAGTAGTATCGAGACAGGGACTTATGGCTACACCTTC. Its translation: CASSIETGTYGYTF.

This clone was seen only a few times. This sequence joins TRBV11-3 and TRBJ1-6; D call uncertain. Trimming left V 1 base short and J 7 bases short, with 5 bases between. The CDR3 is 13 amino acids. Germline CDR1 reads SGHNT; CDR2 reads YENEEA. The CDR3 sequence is CASSLGQNSPLHF. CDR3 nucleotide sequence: TGTGCCAGCAGCTTAGGGCAGAATTCACCCCTCCACTTT.

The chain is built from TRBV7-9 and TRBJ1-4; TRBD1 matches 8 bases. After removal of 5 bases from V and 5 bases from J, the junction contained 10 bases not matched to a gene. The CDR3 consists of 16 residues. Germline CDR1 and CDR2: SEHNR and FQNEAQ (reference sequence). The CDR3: CASSPGTGGGNEKLFF. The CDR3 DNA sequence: TGTGCCAGCAGCCCGGGGACAGGCGGAGGGAATGAAAAACTGTTTTTT. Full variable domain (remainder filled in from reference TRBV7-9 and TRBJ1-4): DTGVSQNPRHKITKRGQNVTFRCDPISEHNRLYWYRQTLGQGPEFLTYFQNEAQLEKSRLLSDRFSAERPKGSFSTLEIQRTEQGDSAMYLCASSPGTGGGNEKLFFGSGTQLSVL.

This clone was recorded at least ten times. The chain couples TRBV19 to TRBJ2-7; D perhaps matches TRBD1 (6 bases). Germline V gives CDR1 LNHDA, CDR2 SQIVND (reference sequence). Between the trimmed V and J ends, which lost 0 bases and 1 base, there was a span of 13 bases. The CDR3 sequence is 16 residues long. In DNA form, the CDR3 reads TGTGCCAGTAGTATAGATCAGGTGACAGGATCCTACGAGCAGTACTTC. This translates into CASSIDQVTGSYEQYF. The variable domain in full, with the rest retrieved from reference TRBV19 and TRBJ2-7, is DGGITQSPKYLFRKEGQNVTLSCEQNLNHDAMYWYRQDPGQGLRLIYYSQIVNDFQKGDIAEGYSVSREKKESFPLTVTSAQKNPTAFYLCASSIDQVTGSYEQYFGPGTRLTVT.

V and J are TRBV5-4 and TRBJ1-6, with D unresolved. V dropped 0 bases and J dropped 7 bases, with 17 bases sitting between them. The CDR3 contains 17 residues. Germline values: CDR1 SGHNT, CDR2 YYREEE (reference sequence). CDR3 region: CASSLAVSSVENSPLHF. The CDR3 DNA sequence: TGTGCCAGCAGCTTGGCCGTATCATCTGTGGAGAATTCACCCCTCCACTTT.

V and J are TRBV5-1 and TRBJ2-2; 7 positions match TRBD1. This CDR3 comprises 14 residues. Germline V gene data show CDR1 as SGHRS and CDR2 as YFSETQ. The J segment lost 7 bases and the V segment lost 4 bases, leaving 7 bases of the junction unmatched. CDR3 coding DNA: TGCGCCAGCAGCCCAGACAGGGCGGACGGGGAGCTGTTTTTT. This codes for CASSPDRADGELFF.

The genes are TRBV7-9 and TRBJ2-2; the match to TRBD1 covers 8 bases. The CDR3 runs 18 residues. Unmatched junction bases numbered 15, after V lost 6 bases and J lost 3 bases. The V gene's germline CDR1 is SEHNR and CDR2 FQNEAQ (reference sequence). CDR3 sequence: CASSPRTGRGQDTGELFF. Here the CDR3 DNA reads TGTGCCAGCAGTCCCCGGACGGGCAGGGGGCAGGACACCGGGGAGCTGTTTTTT.

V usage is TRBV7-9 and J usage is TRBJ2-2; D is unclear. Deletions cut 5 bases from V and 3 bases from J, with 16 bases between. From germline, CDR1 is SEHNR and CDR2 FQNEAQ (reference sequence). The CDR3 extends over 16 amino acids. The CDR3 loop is CASSVLRMGHTGELFF. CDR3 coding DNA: TGTGCCAGCAGCGTGTTGAGGATGGGTCACACCGGGGAGCTGTTTTTT.

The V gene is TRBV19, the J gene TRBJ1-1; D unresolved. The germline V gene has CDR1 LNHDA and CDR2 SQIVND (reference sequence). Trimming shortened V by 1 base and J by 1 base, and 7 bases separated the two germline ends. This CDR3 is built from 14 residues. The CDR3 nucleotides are TGTGCCAGTAGTATAGCGGGGAGGAACACTGAAGCTTTCTTT. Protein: CASSIAGRNTEAFF.

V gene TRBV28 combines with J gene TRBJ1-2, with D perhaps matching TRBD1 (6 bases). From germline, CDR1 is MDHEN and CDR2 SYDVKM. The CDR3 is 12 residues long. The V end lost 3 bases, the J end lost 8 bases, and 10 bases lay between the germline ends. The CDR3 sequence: CASSLAQGGYTF. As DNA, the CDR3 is TGTGCCAGCAGTTTGGCCCAGGGGGGCTACACCTTC.

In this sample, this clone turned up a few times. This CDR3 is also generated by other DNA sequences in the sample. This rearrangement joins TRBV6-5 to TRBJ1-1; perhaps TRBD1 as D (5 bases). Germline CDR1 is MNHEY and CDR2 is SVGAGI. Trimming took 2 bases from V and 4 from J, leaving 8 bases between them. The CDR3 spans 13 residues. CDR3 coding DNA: TGTGCCAGCAGTTACCCCGGGGGCACTGAAGCTTTCTTT. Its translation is CASSYPGGTEAFF.

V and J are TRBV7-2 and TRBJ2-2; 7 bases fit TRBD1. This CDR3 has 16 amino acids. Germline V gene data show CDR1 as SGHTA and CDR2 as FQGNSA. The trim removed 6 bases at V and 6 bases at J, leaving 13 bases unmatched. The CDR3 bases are TGTGCCAGCAGTGTCACCGGGACAGCTAACGCCGGGGAGCTGTTTTTT. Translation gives CASSVTGTANAGELFF.

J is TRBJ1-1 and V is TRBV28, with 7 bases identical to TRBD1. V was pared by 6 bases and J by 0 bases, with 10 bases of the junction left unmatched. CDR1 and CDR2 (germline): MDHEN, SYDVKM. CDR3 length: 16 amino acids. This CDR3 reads CASRGTEAKLNTEAFF. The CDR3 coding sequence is TGTGCCAGCAGGGGGACAGAGGCGAAGTTGAACACTGAAGCTTTCTTT.

The CDR3 is CATSDNGRGGYTF. CDR3 coding DNA: TGTGCCACCAGTGATAACGGGCGGGGAGGCTACACCTTC. The rearrangement links TRBV24-1 to TRBJ1-2; D gene unclear. The CDR3 spans 13 residues. Germline V lookup: CDR1 KGHDR, CDR2 SFDVKD. The V end lost 3 bases, the J end lost 8 bases, and 12 bases lay between the germline ends.

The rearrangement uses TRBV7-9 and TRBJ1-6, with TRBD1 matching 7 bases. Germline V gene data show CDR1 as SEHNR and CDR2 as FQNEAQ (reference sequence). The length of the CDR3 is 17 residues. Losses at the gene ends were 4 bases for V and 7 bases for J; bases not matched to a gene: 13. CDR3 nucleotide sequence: TGTGCCAGCAGCTCGTCGAGGGACAGCTCTGCGAATTCACCCCTCCACTTT. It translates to CASSSSRDSSANSPLHF.

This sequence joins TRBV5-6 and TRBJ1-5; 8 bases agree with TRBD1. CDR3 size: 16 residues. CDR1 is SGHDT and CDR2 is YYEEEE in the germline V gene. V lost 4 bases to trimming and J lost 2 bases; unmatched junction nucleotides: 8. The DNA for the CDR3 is TGTGCCAGCAGCCGGAGGACAGGGTGGGGCAATCAGCCCCAGCATTTT. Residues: CASSRRTGWGNQPQHF. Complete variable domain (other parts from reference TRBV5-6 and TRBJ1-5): DAGVTQSPTHLIKTRGQQVTLRCSPKSGHDTVSWYQQALGQGPQFIFQYYEEEERQRGNFPDRFSGHQFPNYSSELNVNALLLGDSALYLCASSRRTGWGNQPQHFGDGTRLSIL.